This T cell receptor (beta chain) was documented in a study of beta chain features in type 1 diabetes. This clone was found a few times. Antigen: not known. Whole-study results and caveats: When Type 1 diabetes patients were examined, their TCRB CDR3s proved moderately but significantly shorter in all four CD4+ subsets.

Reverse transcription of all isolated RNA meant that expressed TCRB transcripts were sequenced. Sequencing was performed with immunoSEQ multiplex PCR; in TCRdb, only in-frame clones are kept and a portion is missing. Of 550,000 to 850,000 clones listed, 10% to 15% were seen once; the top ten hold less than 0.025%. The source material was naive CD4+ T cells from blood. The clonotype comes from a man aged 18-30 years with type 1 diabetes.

This CDR3 is CASSSGRISSEKLFF. DNA for the CDR3: TGTGCCAGCAGCTCCGGACGGATTTCGAGTGAAAAACTGTTTTTT. The chain has TRBV11-1 and TRBJ1-4; unclear D gene. Germline values: CDR1 SGHAT, CDR2 FQDESV (reference sequence). The CDR3 runs 15 residues. Trimming removed 4 bases at V and 7 bases at J, with 16 bases between.